This passage covers 27 T cell receptor beta chains from one sample sequenced in a study of cytomegalovirus exposure and HLA in healthy donors. The PCR contained 60 Vbeta and 13 Jbeta primers. The data were produced by immunoSEQ multiplex PCR, yet TCRdb's version contains in-frame clones alone and is incomplete. The sample carries 150,000 to 200,000 clones, roughly 87% recorded once. The specimen sequenced was PBMCs. These receptor sequences come from a man aged 35-49 years in good health and CMV-seronegative.

The genes are TRBV9 and TRBJ2-1; D perhaps matches TRBD2 (6 bases). Germline V gene sequence: CDR1 SGDLS, CDR2 YYNGEE. V dropped 3 bases and J dropped 2 bases, with 18 bases sitting between them. CDR3 length: 17 residues. The DNA of the CDR3 is TGTGCCAGCAGCGCGTCAGAGACTAGAAGGACCTACAATGAGCAGTTCTTC. Its translation is CASSASETRRTYNEQFF.

The chain links TRBV6-1 to TRBJ2-7, with TRBD2 as a possible D gene (6 bases). The V gene's germline CDR1 is MNHNS and CDR2 SASEGT. This CDR3 region has 15 residues. V was shortened by 4 bases and J by 3 bases, with 16 bases between the two germline ends. This CDR3 is CASSGLGEGLYEQYF. The CDR3 region has the DNA TGTGCCAGCAGTGGGTTAGGAGAGGGACTCTACGAGCAGTACTTC.

This chain links TRBV7-3 with TRBJ2-7; 10 positions match TRBD1. The V and J ends lost 5 bases and 2 bases, in that order; junction bases with no gene match: 6. This CDR3 contains 15 residues. Germline V lookup: CDR1 SGHTA, CDR2 FQGTGA. The CDR3: CASSKPGQGAYEQYF. The CDR3 coding sequence is TGTGCCAGCAGCAAACCCGGACAGGGGGCCTACGAGCAGTACTTC.

The genes are TRBV2 and TRBJ2-2; 16 bases agree with TRBD2. This CDR3 comprises 18 residues. Germline-derived CDR1 and CDR2 are SNHLY and FYNNEI. The J segment lost 6 bases and the V segment lost 7 bases, leaving 11 bases of the junction unmatched. CDR3 coding DNA: TGTGCCAGCACCACGGGGGGACTAGCGGGGGGGCGGTCCGGGGAGCTGTTTTTT. Amino acids: CASTTGGLAGGRSGELFF.

This chain links TRBV29-1 with TRBJ2-4; 7 bases align to TRBD1. From germline, CDR1 is SQVTM and CDR2 ANQGSEA. J gave up 5 bases and V 6 bases, and 1 base lay outside the gene matches. CDR3 length: 11 residues. The CDR3 DNA reads as TGCAGCGTGGGACAGCAAAACATTCAGTACTTC. The encoded protein is CSVGQQNIQYF.

The chain employs TRBV4-2 and TRBJ2-2; the D gene is possibly TRBD1 (5 bases). The germline V gene encodes CDR1 LGHNA and CDR2 YNFKEQ. This CDR3 contains 16 residues. Trimming pared 5 bases from V and 0 bases from J, leaving 13 bases between. The CDR3 coding sequence is TGTGCCAGCAGCGGATGGGAAGGGGCGAACACCGGGGAGCTGTTTTTT. Protein: CASSGWEGANTGELFF.

This sequence joins TRBV19 and TRBJ1-5; no firm D call. This CDR3 contains 11 residues. Deletions cut 5 bases from V and 9 bases from J, with 8 bases between. CDR1 is LNHDA and CDR2 is SQIVND in the germline V gene (reference sequence). DNA of the CDR3: TGTGCCAGTAGTTCCACCGGGCCCCAGCATTTT. Encoded protein: CASSSTGPQHF.

About this clone: Compared with germline, one end of the junction differs, possibly owing to a read error. The CDR3 loop is CACLSQGASGSTIYF. For the CDR3, the DNA is TGTGCCTGCCTGAGTCAGGGGGCCTCTGGAAGCACCATATATTTT. The chain couples TRBV6-6 to TRBJ1-3; 8 bases line up with TRBD1. CDR1 and CDR2 from the germline V gene are MNHNY and SVGAGI (reference sequence). This CDR3 has 15 residues.

The V call is TRBV4-3, the J call TRBJ2-2; D is undetermined. The germline V and J ends were trimmed by 7 bases and 1 base, with 7 bases remaining between them. The CDR3 contains 13 residues. Germline CDR1 and CDR2: LGHNA and YSLEER. CDR3 bases: TGCGCCAGCAAGGCAGGGAACACCGGGGAGCTGTTTTTT. Translating it yields CASKAGNTGELFF.

The chain employs TRBV29-1 and TRBJ2-3; 11 bases map to TRBD1. The CDR3 sequence is 13 residues long. The germline CDR1 and CDR2 sequences are SQVTM and ANQGSEA. The junction had 5 bases not matched to a gene; V was cut back by 8 bases and J by 4 bases. The CDR3 protein is CSSADRGPDTQYF. In DNA, the CDR3 is TGCAGCTCAGCGGACAGGGGGCCAGATACGCAGTATTTT.

The gene calls are TRBV27 and TRBJ2-7, with 8 bases fitting TRBD1. CDR1 is MNHEY, CDR2 SMNVEV, per germline (reference sequence). The V and J ends lost 3 bases and 2 bases, in that order; junction bases with no gene match: 3. The CDR3 consists of 14 residues. In DNA, the CDR3 is TGTGCCAGCAGTTTCGGGACAGGTACCTACGAGCAGTACTTC. Translation: CASSFGTGTYEQYF.

This clone was recorded only once. The V call is TRBV2, the J call TRBJ2-5; 15 bases agree with TRBD2. J lost 5 bases, V lost 4 bases, and 5 bases had no gene match. CDR1 is SNHLY and CDR2 is FYNNEI in the germline V gene. The CDR3 loop spans 16 amino acids. The CDR3 DNA follows: TGTGCCAGCAGTGGGACTAGCGGGGGGGCCGGTGAGACCCAGTACTTC. This gives the protein CASSGTSGGAGETQYF. Based on the CDR3 plus reference TRBV2 and TRBJ2-5, the full variable domain is EPEVTQTPSHQVTQMGQEVILRCVPISNHLYFYWYRQILGQKVEFLVSFYNNEISEKSEIFDDQFSVERPDGSNFTLKIRSTKLEDSAMYFCASSGTSGGAGETQYFGPGTRLLVL.

The rearrangement uses TRBV2 and TRBJ2-1; 9 positions match TRBD2. CDR1 is SNHLY and CDR2 is FYNNEI in the germline V gene. Trimming cost V 5 bases and J 5 bases; bases outside gene matches: 1. This CDR3 comprises 13 residues. CDR3 DNA: TGTGCCAGCAGTATAGCGGGGGACAATGAGCAGTTCTTC. It translates to CASSIAGDNEQFF.

The CDR3 is CASSYRDRIYNEQFF. CDR3 DNA sequence: TGTGCCAGCAGTTACCGGGACAGGATCTACAATGAGCAGTTCTTC. The chain carries TRBV6-5 and TRBJ2-1; TRBD1 agrees at 8 bases. The CDR3 is 15 residues long. The V gene's germline CDR1 is MNHEY and CDR2 SVGAGI. J gave up 3 bases and V 2 bases, and 3 bases lay outside the gene matches.

V and J are TRBV5-1 and TRBJ2-7; possibly TRBD1 for D (5 bases). The CDR3 extends over 12 amino acids. The germline CDR1 and CDR2 sequences are SGHRS and YFSETQ. The V gene lost 5 bases and the J gene lost 3 bases, with 9 bases spanning the gap. This CDR3 reads CASSFDSYEQYF. The DNA of the CDR3 is TGCGCCAGCAGTTTTGACAGCTACGAGCAGTACTTC.

The CDR3 DNA is TGTGCCAGCTCACCATCCCAGCAGCAGGGACTGTTTTTT. It codes for CASSPSQQQGLFF. The rearrangement links TRBV18 to TRBJ1-4, with a possible D match to TRBD1 (5 bases). CDR1 and CDR2 from the germline V gene are KGHSH and LQKENI. The V end lost 2 bases, the J end lost 13 bases, and 14 bases lay between the germline ends. This CDR3 is 13 amino acids long.

The J gene is TRBJ2-2, the V gene TRBV7-3; 9 bases fit TRBD2. V shed 4 bases, J shed 5 bases, and the junction held 8 bases outside the gene matches. The germline V gene encodes CDR1 SGHTA and CDR2 FQGTGA. The CDR3 sequence is 16 residues long. For the CDR3, the DNA is TGTGCCAGCAGCTCGTTAGCGGGGGTATCGACCGGGGAGCTGTTTTTT. This sequence encodes CASSSLAGVSTGELFF. The whole variable domain, filled in from reference TRBV7-3 and TRBJ2-2, reads GAGVSQTPSNKVTEKGKYVELRCDPISGHTALYWYRQSLGQGPEFLIYFQGTGAADDSGLPNDRFFAVRPEGSVSTLKIQRTERGDSAVYLCASSSLAGVSTGELFFGEGSRLTVL.

The rearrangement uses TRBV6-5 and TRBJ1-1, with TRBD1 matching over 8 bases. CDR1 and CDR2 from the germline V gene are MNHEY and SVGAGI. V trimming: 6 bases; J trimming: 4 bases; junction bases outside the gene matches: 7. The CDR3 sequence is 14 residues long. Here the CDR3 DNA reads TGTGCCAGCAGCGACAGGGGTAAAAGCACTGAAGCTTTCTTT. This codes for CASSDRGKSTEAFF.

This sequence joins TRBV28 and TRBJ2-1, with a tentative D call TRBD2 (7 bases). The length of the CDR3 is 16 residues. Germline values: CDR1 MDHEN, CDR2 SYDVKM. V lost 3 bases and J lost 5, with 17 bases in between. For the CDR3, the DNA is TGTGCCAGCAGTTTCGGATGGGGGGGCTTTAACAATGAGCAGTTCTTC. Protein product: CASSFGWGGFNNEQFF.

Only a few counts were recorded for this clone. The gene calls are TRBV30 and TRBJ1-2; the D is unclear. The CDR3 consists of 12 residues. Germline assignment: CDR1 GTSNPN and CDR2 SVGIG (reference sequence). Trimming took 5 bases from V and 0 from J, leaving 7 bases between them. The CDR3 reads CAWGETNYGYTF. CDR3 coding DNA: TGTGCCTGGGGGGAGACTAACTATGGCTACACCTTC.

This sequence joins TRBV5-1 and TRBJ2-1; 8 bases match TRBD2. CDR3 size: 14 residues. V shed 2 bases, J shed 8 bases, and the junction held 6 bases outside the gene matches. From germline, CDR1 is SGHRS and CDR2 YFSETQ. CDR3 coding DNA: TGCGCCAGCAGCTTAGCGGGAGAATCTCATGAGCAGTTCTTC. It yields the protein CASSLAGESHEQFF. Based on the CDR3 plus reference TRBV5-1 and TRBJ2-1, the full variable domain is KAGVTQTPRYLIKTRGQQVTLSCSPISGHRSVSWYQQTPGQGLQFLFEYFSETQRNKGNFPGRFSGRQFSNSRSEMNVSTLELGDSALYLCASSLAGESHEQFFGPGTRLTVL.

The chain recombines TRBV28 with TRBJ1-5; D might be TRBD1 (6 bases). CDR1 and CDR2 from the germline V gene are MDHEN and SYDVKM. This CDR3 contains 15 residues. V lost 6 bases, J lost 2 bases, and 14 bases lay in between. For the CDR3, the DNA is TGTGCCAGCAGCCAACAGGGCGGCGGCAATCAGCCCCAGCATTTT. Its protein is CASSQQGGGNQPQHF.

The chain couples TRBV19 to TRBJ1-5; D not certain. The V gene lost 3 bases and the J gene lost 7 bases, with 19 bases spanning the gap. This CDR3 is 16 amino acids long. Germline values: CDR1 LNHDA, CDR2 SQIVND (reference sequence). The chain's CDR3 is CASSIYLSLRGQPQHF. Here the CDR3 DNA reads TGTGCCAGTAGTATTTATTTGAGCCTAAGAGGACAGCCCCAGCATTTT.

The V gene is TRBV10-3, the J gene TRBJ2-7; tentatively, D is TRBD1 (5 bases). The CDR3 is 14 residues long. Trimming cost V 6 bases and J 6 bases, with 18 bases left between them. Looked up from germline, CDR1 is ENHRY and CDR2 is SYGVKD. CDR3: CAISTGSQGAEQYF. CDR3 coding DNA: TGTGCCATCAGCACCGGGTCCCAGGGCGCCGAGCAGTACTTC.

This chain joins TRBV6-4 and TRBJ2-7; D is perhaps TRBD2 (5 bases). V was cut by 6 bases and J by 2 bases, with 17 bases left in between. CDR1 and CDR2 (germline): MRHNA, SNTAGT. The CDR3 runs to 15 residues. The CDR3 region is CASRRGPAGPYEQYF. The CDR3 bases are TGTGCCAGCAGGAGAGGGCCCGCGGGCCCCTACGAGCAGTACTTC.

The chain couples TRBV19 to TRBJ2-1, with 8 positions matching TRBD2. V shed 5 bases and J 6 bases; nucleotides not matched to a gene: 9. The CDR3 contains 15 residues. Looked up from germline, CDR1 is LNHDA and CDR2 is SQIVND (reference sequence). The CDR3 loop reads CASSPGLEVFNEQFF. In DNA, the CDR3 is TGTGCCAGTAGTCCGGGACTAGAGGTTTTCAATGAGCAGTTCTTC.

The J gene is TRBJ2-3, the V gene TRBV29-1; 9 bases match TRBD1. J lost 3 bases, V lost 1 base, and 5 bases had no gene match. This CDR3 is built from 15 residues. From germline, CDR1 is SQVTM and CDR2 ANQGSEA. The CDR3 coding sequence is TGCAGCGTTGAAGGGGACAGGGTGAGGACAGATACGCAGTATTTT. Its protein is CSVEGDRVRTDTQYF.